The 28 T cell receptor beta chains below come from one sample, sequenced in a study of T cells in Graves' hyperthyroidism and ophthalmopathy. Authors of the study amplified TCR beta CDR3 regions from RNA transcripts. HTBI primers were the set used in a first-round RT-PCR of the TCR CDR3. One entry per CDR3 protein results from TCRdb running MiXCR on the multiplex PCR reads. The table has 500,000 to 800,000 distinct CDR3 sequences, just under 45% seen once. The sample comprised peripheral blood or thyroid tissue (not recorded which). The receptors were sampled from an adult man with Graves' disease, either hyperthyroidism or ophthalmopathy (not recorded which).

The V and J genes are TRBV7-2 and TRBJ2-7; 13 bases are a match to TRBD2. CDR1 is SGHTA and CDR2 is FQGNSA in the germline V gene. CDR3 length equals 15 residues. Losses at the gene ends were 4 bases for V and 4 bases for J; bases not matched to a gene: 4. CDR3 nucleotides: TGTGCCAGCAGCTGGACTAGCGGGAGTCGGTACGAGCAGTACTTC. Its protein is CASSWTSGSRYEQYF.

About this clonotype itself: This likely comes from a read error, as the CDR3 has no conserved phenylalanine or tryptophan at its end. The V call is TRBV7-9, the J call TRBJ1-1; possible D gene TRBD1, 5 bases. Germline V gene data show CDR1 as SEHNR and CDR2 as FQNEAQ (reference sequence). The CDR3 runs to 12 residues. The CDR3 sequence: CASSPQDTEAFI. CDR3 in DNA: TGTGCCAGCAGCCCTCAGGACACCGAAGCTTTCATT.

The rearrangement joins TRBV2 to TRBJ1-6; D might be TRBD1 (5 bases). V was trimmed by 3 bases and J by 9 bases, leaving 21 bases between them. CDR1 and CDR2 (germline): SNHLY, FYNNEI. The CDR3 length is 17 residues. The CDR3 DNA follows: TGTGCCAGCAGTGACCCGGGGGGGGGTGCAGCTAGTTCACCCCTCCACTTT. Translation: CASSDPGGGAASSPLHF.

This clonotype has a handful of counts. The V and J genes are TRBV2 and TRBJ2-1; no reliable D call. The CDR3 runs to 10 residues. CDR1 and CDR2 from the germline V gene are SNHLY and FYNNEI. The V end lost 5 bases, the J end lost 5 bases, and 1 base lay between the germline ends. CDR3 sequence (DNA): TGTGCCAGCAGTAACAATGAGCAGTTCTTC. Its translation is CASSNNEQFF.

The chain combines TRBV20-1 with TRBJ1-1; D is unclear. This CDR3 is built from 13 residues. Germline-derived CDR1 and CDR2 are DFQATT and SNEGSKA (reference sequence). CDR3 amino acids: CSSPRQLNTEAFF. Here the CDR3 DNA reads TGCAGCTCCCCGAGACAACTGAACACTGAAGCTTTCTTT.

The chain links TRBV2 to TRBJ2-7, with 9 bases matching TRBD2. V lost 6 bases to trimming and J lost 0 bases; unmatched junction nucleotides: 6. The CDR3 has 15 residues. CDR1 is SNHLY, CDR2 FYNNEI, per germline. CDR3 region: CASSYASGVSYEQYF. The CDR3 DNA reads TGTGCCAGCAGCTACGCTAGCGGGGTCTCCTACGAGCAGTACTTC.

This clonotype was seen at least ten times. This chain joins TRBV6-5 and TRBJ1-2; D is undetermined. V shed 6 bases and J shed 4 bases, with 12 bases lying between them. The CDR3 extends over 13 amino acids. CDR1 MNHEY and CDR2 SVGAGI come from the germline V gene. Here the CDR3 DNA reads TGTGCCAGCAGCCCGCAGAGCTCCTATGGCTACACCTTC. This gives the protein CASSPQSSYGYTF.

In nucleotides, the CDR3 is TGCAGCGTCCTCGACGGGGGCAGCTCCTACGAGCAGTACTTC. Amino acids: CSVLDGGSSYEQYF. The V call is TRBV29-1, the J call TRBJ2-7, with D perhaps being TRBD1 or TRBD2 (6 bases each). This CDR3 has 14 amino acids. Germline V lookup: CDR1 SQVTM, CDR2 ANQGSEA. V lost 6 bases and J 0 bases, leaving 15 bases between the germline ends.

On this clonotype: One end of the junction does not line up with germline, which may come from a read error. The chain combines TRBV7-6 with TRBJ1-6; TRBD1 is a possible D gene (6 bases). Germline-derived CDR1 and CDR2 are SGHVS and FNYEAQ. This CDR3 spans 15 amino acids. CDR3 nucleotides: TGTGCCAGCAGTTTAGAACCCAGGGGTGGCTCACCCCTCCACTTT. Encoded protein: CASSLEPRGGSPLHF.

A note on this clonotype: At one end the junction does not follow the germline gene, possibly because of a read error. This rearrangement joins TRBV7-9 to TRBJ2-7; D possibly uses TRBD1 or TRBD2 (6 bases each). Germline V gene sequence: CDR1 SEHNR, CDR2 FQNEAQ (reference sequence). This CDR3 is built from 14 residues. The CDR3 sequence: CASTLGGLDNEQYF. As DNA, the CDR3 is TGTGCCAGCACCTTAGGGGGGTTGGACAATGAGCAGTACTTC.

The V and J genes are TRBV24-1 and TRBJ1-1, with 9 bases identical to TRBD1. V shed 2 bases, J shed 6 bases, and the junction held 9 bases outside the gene matches. Germline V gene data show CDR1 as KGHDR and CDR2 as SFDVKD. The CDR3 loop spans 16 amino acids. The chain's CDR3 is CATSDSGDRDRAEAFF. Here the CDR3 DNA reads TGTGCCACCAGTGATTCCGGGGACAGGGATCGGGCTGAAGCTTTCTTT.

CDR3 amino acids: CSARGDYSPLHF. The DNA of the CDR3 is TGCAGTGCTAGGGGGGACTATTCACCCCTCCACTTT. This chain connects TRBV20-1 to TRBJ1-6, with a tentative D call TRBD1 (5 bases). Trimming took 3 bases from V and 8 from J, leaving 8 bases between them. The CDR3 has 12 amino acids. The germline CDR1 and CDR2 sequences are DFQATT and SNEGSKA (reference sequence).

This clonotype came up once. This sequence joins TRBV7-2 and TRBJ1-4; TRBD1 aligns across 12 bases. CDR3 length equals 14 residues. The V and J ends lost 3 bases and 10 bases, in that order; junction bases with no gene match: 3. Germline CDR1 SGHTA, CDR2 FQGNSA. CDR3 sequence reads: CASSFRDRGPKLFF. In nucleotides, the CDR3 is TGTGCCAGCAGCTTCCGGGACAGGGGGCCAAAACTGTTTTTT.

The table lists this clonotype with many counts. V and J are TRBV7-6 and TRBJ1-4, with D tentatively TRBD1 (5 bases). The V end lost 5 bases, the J end lost 7 bases, and 14 bases lay between the germline ends. Germline V gene data show CDR1 as SGHVS and CDR2 as FNYEAQ. The CDR3 runs 14 residues. This chain's CDR3 is CASSLGGGSEKLFF. In nucleotides, the CDR3 is TGTGCCAGCAGCCTAGGCGGGGGGAGTGAAAAACTGTTTTTT.

For this clonotype: The CDR3 end shows no conserved phenylalanine or tryptophan, and so a read error is likely. The DNA is omitted, as the CDR3 cannot be located on it reliably, and the CDR3 follows TCRdb's listing. The chain combines TRBV2 with TRBJ1-3. Germline CDR1 and CDR2: SNHLY and FYNNEI. The length of the CDR3 is 8 amino acids, counting both ends. CDR3 in amino acids: CASSAGLA.

The chain carries TRBV5-4 and TRBJ2-7, with D tentatively TRBD2 (6 bases). The V gene's germline CDR1 is SGHNT and CDR2 YYREEE (reference sequence). Trimming cost V 3 bases and J 3 bases, with 10 bases left between them. CDR3 length: 13 residues. DNA of the CDR3: TGTGCCAGCAGCTCGCCGGGGGACTACGAGCAGTACTTC. Its translation is CASSSPGDYEQYF.

The chain combines TRBV19 with TRBJ2-7, with D possibly TRBD1 on 5 matching bases. The CDR3 has 15 amino acids. Trimming took off 8 bases at V and 2 bases at J, with 19 bases between the two ends. The germline gives CDR1 LNHDA, CDR2 SQIVND (reference sequence). For the CDR3, the DNA is TGTGCCAGTTCCGCGAGCCTACAGGCTCCCTACGAGCAGTACTTC. Amino acids: CASSASLQAPYEQYF.

This clonotype was recorded a few times. This chain links TRBV6-6 with TRBJ2-7; possibly TRBD1 or TRBD2 for D (5 bases each). V gave up 2 bases and J gave up 1 base, with 12 bases separating them. There are 15 residues in the CDR3. Germline V gene data show CDR1 as MNHNY and CDR2 as SVGAGI (reference sequence). DNA of the CDR3: TGTGCCAGCAGTTACGGGGGATCTCCTTCCTACGAGCAGTACTTC. Translated: CASSYGGSPSYEQYF.

This clonotype occurred many times. This sequence joins TRBV2 and TRBJ1-5; a weak D match, TRBD1 (6 bases). V shed 5 bases and J shed 7 bases, with 15 bases lying between them. This CDR3 is 14 amino acids long. CDR1 SNHLY and CDR2 FYNNEI come from the germline V gene. The CDR3 coding sequence is TGTGCCAGCAGTCCTCCAGGGGCGAAACAGCCCCAGCATTTT. It codes for CASSPPGAKQPQHF. The whole variable domain, filled in from reference TRBV2 and TRBJ1-5, reads EPEVTQTPSHQVTQMGQEVILRCVPISNHLYFYWYRQILGQKVEFLVSFYNNEISEKSEIFDDQFSVERPDGSNFTLKIRSTKLEDSAMYFCASSPPGAKQPQHFGDGTRLSIL.

The chain joins TRBV6-5 to TRBJ2-7; maybe TRBD2 (6 bases). This CDR3 has 12 amino acids. Trimming removed 6 bases from V and 3 bases from J, with 9 bases in between. The germline CDR1 and CDR2 sequences are MNHEY and SVGAGI. The CDR3 reads CASRTTSYEQYF. The CDR3 DNA reads TGTGCCAGCAGAACGACTAGCTACGAGCAGTACTTC.

This clonotype was detected only a few times. The J gene is TRBJ2-7, the V gene TRBV4-1; 12 bases map to TRBD2. There are 16 residues in the CDR3. Germline CDR1 and CDR2: MGHRA and YSYEKL. J gave up 8 bases and V 1 base, and 9 bases lay outside the gene matches. The CDR3 DNA reads TGCGCCAGCAGCCAAGTAGGGGGACTAGCGGGTGTCAAGCAGTACTTC. Translated, it gives CASSQVGGLAGVKQYF.

This clonotype was found many times. The CDR3 DNA reads as TGTGCCAGCAGAAGCGGGACAGGGACTGGAAACACCATATATTTT. It codes for CASRSGTGTGNTIYF. V and J are TRBV7-9 and TRBJ1-3; TRBD1 agrees at 9 bases. V shed 6 bases and J 2 bases; nucleotides not matched to a gene: 5. The CDR3 is made up of 15 amino acids. The V gene's germline CDR1 is SEHNR and CDR2 FQNEAQ (reference sequence).

The chain employs TRBV2 and TRBJ2-7, with D tentatively TRBD2 (5 bases). Germline CDR1 SNHLY, CDR2 FYNNEI. The CDR3 loop spans 13 amino acids. The V gene lost 5 bases and the J gene lost 6 bases, with 14 bases spanning the gap. CDR3 bases: TGTGCCAGCAGTTACTCGACTGGGAGCGAGCAGTACTTC. Protein product: CASSYSTGSEQYF.

This clonotype was recorded a few times. J is TRBJ2-7 and V is TRBV20-1; the match to TRBD2 covers 8 bases. CDR1 is DFQATT, CDR2 SNEGSKA, per germline (reference sequence). Trimming cost V 0 bases and J 2 bases; bases outside gene matches: 9. The CDR3 has 16 amino acids. The CDR3: CSARDRGGRIAYEQYF. The CDR3 DNA reads TGCAGTGCTAGAGATCGGGGGGGGCGGATCGCCTACGAGCAGTACTTC.

This clonotype was seen more than once but under ten times. The rearrangement uses TRBV19 and TRBJ1-5, with D unclear. The V gene's germline CDR1 is LNHDA and CDR2 SQIVND (reference sequence). This CDR3 is 15 amino acids long. Trimming removed 9 bases from V and 1 base from J, with 16 bases in between. CDR3 protein: CASKAVPGSNQPQHF. The CDR3, as DNA: TGTGCCAGCAAGGCGGTCCCGGGAAGCAATCAGCCCCAGCATTTT.

The chain carries TRBV7-2 and TRBJ1-1; D not certain. The CDR3 sequence is 14 residues long. V was cut by 3 bases and J by 4 bases, with 12 bases left in between. Germline assignment: CDR1 SGHTA and CDR2 FQGNSA. CDR3 loop: CASSLDPSATEAFF. CDR3 DNA sequence: TGTGCCAGCAGCTTGGATCCCTCCGCCACTGAAGCTTTCTTT.

This clonotype was counted ten times or more. One end of the junction does not line up with germline, which may come from a read error. The chain links TRBV5-1 to TRBJ1-3; D is unresolved. This CDR3 is built from 15 residues. Germline V gives CDR1 SGHRS, CDR2 YFSETQ. The CDR3 loop is CASSLDGGSGNTIYF. Written as DNA, the CDR3 is TGTGCCAGCAGCTTAGACGGAGGCTCTGGAAACACCATATATTTT.

The chain couples TRBV27 to TRBJ2-7; D is uncertain. CDR3 length equals 13 residues. Germline V lookup: CDR1 MNHEY, CDR2 SMNVEV (reference sequence). With 6 bases removed from V and 0 bases from J, the gap between germline ends came to 9 bases. The chain's CDR3 is CASRREGSYEQYF. The CDR3 DNA follows: TGTGCCAGCAGGCGAGAAGGCTCCTACGAGCAGTACTTC.